The source of this T cell receptor (beta chain) is a study of shared clonotypes between healthy human individuals. Study observations and caveats: Larger richness was generally estimated for naive than memory subsets.

This clone was counted a few times. Its matching antigen is unknown. The data were produced by immunoSEQ multiplex PCR, yet TCRdb's version contains in-frame clones alone and is incomplete. The repertoire includes about 1 million clones, roughly 80% of them detected once, and around 1.5% sits in the top ten. Germline V gene lookup returns CDR1 SNHLY and CDR2 FYNNEI. Trimming took 2 bases from V and 4 from J; bases not matched to a gene: 6. This CDR3 has 15 residues. The chain carries TRBV2 and TRBJ1-2, with TRBD1 matching 8 bases. The TCR originated in a man aged 18 to 30 in good health. Source material: memory CD4+ T cells sorted from blood. Subset described: CD45RA-negative fraction. Here the CDR3 DNA reads TGTGCCAGCAGTGAAAGGGCAGGGGGCATCTATGGCTACACCTTC. As protein: CASSERAGGIYGYTF.